The 22 T cell receptor beta chains in this list originate from one sample, sequenced in a study of CD8 T cells in ankylosing spondylitis. A single record per CDR3 protein comes from TCRdb applying MiXCR to the 5' RACE reads. The sample lists approximately 35,000 distinct CDR3 sequences; over 12% were seen once. Sequencing used blood. The origin of the receptors is a male donor with ankylosing spondylitis or in good health (not recorded which).

The J gene is TRBJ1-4, the V gene TRBV28; 10 nucleotides agree with TRBD1. The CDR3 is 14 residues long. Losses at the gene ends were 6 bases for V and 7 bases for J; bases not matched to a gene: 5. From germline, CDR1 is MDHEN and CDR2 SYDVKM. In DNA, the CDR3 is TGTGCCAGCAGCGCGACAGGGGGCGGTGAAAAACTGTTTTTT. Translated, it gives CASSATGGGEKLFF.

Many counts were recorded for this clonotype. J is TRBJ2-3 and V is TRBV11-2; D could derive from TRBD1 or TRBD2 (6 bases each). Trimming cost V 5 bases and J 2 bases, with 17 bases left between them. The germline V gene encodes CDR1 SGHAT and CDR2 FQNNGV. CDR3 length equals 16 residues. CDR3 region: CASSPVGGTVTDTQYF. As DNA, the CDR3 is TGTGCCAGCAGCCCAGTAGGGGGGACGGTCACAGATACGCAGTATTTT.

The V call is TRBV15, the J call TRBJ1-1; no reliable D call. The CDR3 consists of 14 residues. V lost 0 bases to trimming and J lost 1 base, with 6 bases between them. Germline loops: CDR1 LNHNV, CDR2 YYDKDF (reference sequence). The CDR3 DNA follows: TGTGCCACCAGCAGAGACCCTTCGAACACTGAAGCTTTCTTT. Translation: CATSRDPSNTEAFF.

This clonotype was picked up a small number of times. The chain joins TRBV25-1 to TRBJ2-3, with D tentatively TRBD2 (6 bases). The V end lost 3 bases, the J end lost 2 bases, and 18 bases lay between the germline ends. The CDR3 length is 17 residues. Germline CDR1 and CDR2: MGHDK and SYGVNS. Here the CDR3 DNA reads TGTGCCAGCAGTGACCCAACCCCCGCGGGGTACACAGATACGCAGTATTTT. Residues: CASSDPTPAGYTDTQYF.

This clonotype was detected many times. The rearrangement joins TRBV29-1 to TRBJ2-5; the match to TRBD1 covers 9 bases. Looked up from germline, CDR1 is SQVTM and CDR2 is ANQGSEA. V was pared by 7 bases and J by 2 bases, with 5 bases of the junction left unmatched. CDR3 length: 13 amino acids. The CDR3 here is CSARDRVQETQYF. CDR3 DNA sequence: TGCAGCGCCCGGGACAGGGTTCAAGAGACCCAGTACTTC.

The V call is TRBV19, the J call TRBJ2-3, with D perhaps being TRBD1 or TRBD2 (6 bases each). With 3 bases removed from V and 3 bases from J, the gap between germline ends came to 13 bases. This CDR3 is built from 15 residues. The germline V gene encodes CDR1 LNHDA and CDR2 SQIVND (reference sequence). The CDR3 is CASSMNGGRTDTQYF. The DNA of the CDR3 is TGTGCCAGTAGTATGAACGGGGGCAGGACAGATACGCAGTATTTT.

This clonotype turned up a few times. The chain carries TRBV7-9 and TRBJ2-1, with TRBD2 as a possible D gene (5 bases). Per the germline V gene, CDR1 is SEHNR and CDR2 is FQNEAQ (reference sequence). Trimming stripped 5 bases from V and 9 bases from J, with 11 bases between. CDR3 size: 12 residues. As DNA, the CDR3 is TGTGCCAGCAGCCTTGCCGGGGTTGAGCAGTTCTTC. This codes for CASSLAGVEQFF.

This clonotype turned up a few times. V gene TRBV28 combines with J gene TRBJ2-7; no clear D. The CDR3 spans 14 residues. The V and J ends lost 5 bases and 2 bases respectively, with 13 bases between them. Germline V CDR1 and CDR2: MDHEN, SYDVKM. CDR3 sequence (DNA): TGTGCCAGCAGTCCGGTGGGTCTCACCTACGAGCAGTACGTC. Translation: CASSPVGLTYEQYV.

J is TRBJ1-1 and V is TRBV29-1; a possible D gene is TRBD1 (5 bases). There are 14 residues in the CDR3. The germline CDR1 and CDR2 sequences are SQVTM and ANQGSEA. V lost 4 bases to trimming and J lost 6 bases, with 18 bases between them. CDR3 DNA: TGCAGCGTTGTGGACCCCGGGACGGGGGCTGAAGCTTTCTTT. Its protein is CSVVDPGTGAEAFF.

The chain combines TRBV7-6 with TRBJ2-1; 8 bases map to TRBD2. Germline loops: CDR1 SGHVS, CDR2 FNYEAQ. The CDR3 length is 12 residues. V lost 5 bases and J lost 9; bases outside the gene matches: 3. The CDR3 reads CASSVGGAEQFF. The DNA for the CDR3 is TGTGCCAGCAGCGTCGGGGGGGCTGAGCAGTTCTTC.

This clonotype was counted between two and nine times. V is TRBV4-3 and J is TRBJ2-3, with D possibly being TRBD1 (6 bases). The CDR3 is 13 residues long. Trimming cost V 3 bases and J 4 bases, with 8 bases left between them. CDR1 and CDR2 from the germline V gene are LGHNA and YSLEER. The CDR3 here is CASSQPGADTQYF. The CDR3 DNA sequence: TGCGCCAGCAGCCAGCCAGGGGCAGATACGCAGTATTTT.

This sequence joins TRBV7-9 and TRBJ2-2; D perhaps matches TRBD1 (6 bases). Trimming removed 4 bases at V and 5 bases at J, with 14 bases between. Germline loops: CDR1 SEHNR, CDR2 FQNEAQ (reference sequence). CDR3 length equals 15 residues. The CDR3 DNA reads TGTGCCAGCAGCTCCGGACAGCTTGCTACCGGGGAGCTGTTTTTT. Its protein product is CASSSGQLATGELFF.

A few counts support this clonotype. The chain joins TRBV5-1 to TRBJ1-4; D is unresolved. The V gene lost 4 bases and the J gene lost 0 bases, with 7 bases spanning the gap. Germline V lookup: CDR1 SGHRS, CDR2 YFSETQ. The CDR3 is 14 residues long. For the CDR3, the DNA is TGCGCCAGCAGCCGGACGCCAACTAATGAAAAACTGTTTTTT. This gives the protein CASSRTPTNEKLFF.

The chain carries TRBV20-1 and TRBJ2-3, with 9 positions matching TRBD1. V shed 5 bases and J 3 bases; nucleotides not matched to a gene: 9. The CDR3 contains 15 residues. Germline CDR1 is DFQATT and CDR2 is SNEGSKA (reference sequence). The CDR3 DNA is TGCAGTGCTGGGGAAATGGGACAGGGTACAGATACGCAGTATTTT. Amino acid sequence: CSAGEMGQGTDTQYF.

The chain is built from TRBV4-3 and TRBJ1-4; TRBD1 agrees at 7 bases. The CDR3 is 17 residues long. After removal of 0 bases from V and 7 bases from J, the junction contained 11 bases not matched to a gene. Germline V CDR1 and CDR2: LGHNA, YSLEER. In nucleotides, the CDR3 is TGCGCCAGCAGCCAAGAGGGACACAGGGGCTTTACTGAAAAACTGTTTTTT. Protein: CASSQEGHRGFTEKLFF.

This clonotype was counted only a few times. V is TRBV5-4 and J is TRBJ2-3; D gene unclear. V shed 0 bases and J shed 3 bases, with 8 bases lying between them. Germline V gene lookup returns CDR1 SGHNT and CDR2 YYREEE (reference sequence). CDR3 length: 14 residues. CDR3 residues: CASSLDPETDTQYF. DNA for the CDR3: TGTGCCAGCAGCTTGGATCCGGAAACAGATACGCAGTATTTT.

This clonotype was recorded a few times. The V and J genes are TRBV10-3 and TRBJ2-2, with TRBD1 matching over 8 bases. The junction had 5 bases not matched to a gene; V was cut back by 10 bases and J by 1 base. Per the germline V gene, CDR1 is ENHRY and CDR2 is SYGVKD. CDR3 length: 14 amino acids. In nucleotides, the CDR3 is TGTGCCAGTACCGGGACAGGGAACACCGGGGAGCTGTTTTTT. Its translation is CASTGTGNTGELFF.

This clonotype was recorded a few times. The rearrangement uses TRBV7-3 and TRBJ2-1; 11 positions agree with TRBD2. CDR3 length equals 16 residues. Trimming took 5 bases from V and 6 from J; bases not matched to a gene: 9. Germline loops: CDR1 SGHTA, CDR2 FQGTGA. CDR3 in amino acids: CASSPFGTSGPNEQFF. The CDR3 region has the DNA TGTGCCAGCAGCCCATTCGGGACTAGCGGCCCCAATGAGCAGTTCTTC.

This clonotype was counted many times. The J gene is TRBJ2-2, the V gene TRBV27; 9 bases are shared with TRBD1. Trimming cost V 4 bases and J 4 bases; bases outside gene matches: 1. The V gene's germline CDR1 is MNHEY and CDR2 SMNVEV (reference sequence). The CDR3 covers 14 residues. DNA of the CDR3: TGTGCCAGCAGTTGGACAGGGGTCACCGGGGAGCTGTTTTTT. Encoded protein: CASSWTGVTGELFF.

This clonotype has only a few counts. This chain joins TRBV23-1 and TRBJ1-5; D remains ambiguous. TRBV23-1 carries the ORF label, with uncertain function. The CDR3 spans 12 residues. The V end was cut by 4 bases, the J end by 5 bases, with 6 bases between. The CDR3 sequence is CASSRGDQPQHF. Written as DNA, the CDR3 is TGCGCCAGCAGTCGCGGGGATCAGCCCCAGCATTTT.

This clonotype was picked up a small number of times. This chain uses TRBV27 with TRBJ2-2; 8 bases match TRBD1. V shed 4 bases and J 1 base; nucleotides not matched to a gene: 5. The germline V gene encodes CDR1 MNHEY and CDR2 SMNVEV (reference sequence). The length of the CDR3 is 16 residues. The CDR3 bases are TGTGCCAGCAGTTCGCAAGACAGGGGGAACACCGGGGAGCTGTTTTTT. Encoded protein: CASSSQDRGNTGELFF.

The chain employs TRBV20-1 and TRBJ2-5; TRBD1 is a possible D gene (5 bases). Trimming took off 4 bases at V and 0 bases at J, with 9 bases between the two ends. Germline CDR1 is DFQATT and CDR2 is SNEGSKA (reference sequence). This CDR3 has 13 amino acids. The CDR3 protein is CSATPGYQETQYF. The CDR3 region has the DNA TGCAGTGCTACCCCAGGGTACCAAGAGACCCAGTACTTC.